This is a list of T cell receptor beta chains from one sample in a study of tumor and adjacent non-tumor tissue in lung cancer. TCRdb processed the multiplex PCR reads anew with MiXCR; each CDR3 protein has one entry. The top ten hold 13% of the sample, which has tens of thousands of distinct CDR3 sequences, roughly 76% seen once. What was sequenced was lung tumor tissue. The source is a woman in her 50s with non-small cell lung cancer. CDR3s include the opening cysteine and the closing phenylalanine or tryptophan. A D gene is named only where the DNA matches it firmly. Clone size is not always given. Where it is, it says once, few, many or a class for expanded clones.

j_call: TRBJ2-7; d_call: .; clone_size: .; v_call: TRBV4-3; cdr3_aa: CASSHQIGESYEQYF; cdr3_nt: TGCGCCAGCAGCCATCAGATCGGAGAGTCCTACGAGCAGTACTTC
j_call: TRBJ1-2; d_call: TRBD1; clone_size: few; v_call: TRBV11-2; cdr3_aa: CASGQGGNGYTF; cdr3_nt: TGTGCCAGCGGTCAGGGGGGAAATGGCTACACCTTC
j_call: TRBJ1-2; d_call: TRBD1; clone_size: once; v_call: TRBV29-1; cdr3_aa: CGVEEFGTVYF; cdr3_nt: TGCGGAGTTGAAGAGTTCGGGACAGTCTACTTC
j_call: TRBJ2-5; d_call: .; clone_size: many; v_call: TRBV12-3/TRBV12-4; cdr3_aa: CASSLSPVETQYF; cdr3_nt: TGTGCCAGCAGTTTATCTCCGGTGGAGACCCAGTACTTC
j_call: TRBJ2-3; d_call: TRBD2; clone_size: .; v_call: TRBV10-3; cdr3_aa: CAIGERLAGSTDTRYF; cdr3_nt: TGTGCCATCGGTGAGAGACTAGCGGGAAGCACAGATACGCGGTATTTT
j_call: TRBJ1-1; d_call: TRBD1; clone_size: .; v_call: TRBV10-3; cdr3_aa: CAIRTPGQGNTEAFF; cdr3_nt: TGTGCCATCCGTACTCCGGGACAGGGGAACACTGAAGCTTTCTTT
j_call: TRBJ1-3; d_call: .; clone_size: many; v_call: TRBV6-1; cdr3_aa: CASSEVTSGSGNTIYF; cdr3_nt: TGTGCCAGCAGTGAAGTAACCTCTGGCTCTGGAAACACCATATATTTT
j_call: TRBJ2-1; d_call: .; clone_size: few; v_call: TRBV5-1; cdr3_aa: CASRSLLGEQFF; cdr3_nt: TGCGCCAGCAGGAGCCTCTTGGGTGAGCAGTTCTTC
j_call: TRBJ1-5; d_call: .; clone_size: .; v_call: TRBV24-1; cdr3_aa: CTTSDAGFQPQHF; cdr3_nt: TGTACCACCAGTGACGCAGGGTTTCAGCCCCAGCATTTT
j_call: TRBJ2-1; d_call: TRBD2; clone_size: .; v_call: TRBV29-1; cdr3_aa: CSVEGMGGSGDEQFF; cdr3_nt: TGCAGCGTTGAAGGGATGGGAGGGTCAGGCGATGAACAGTTCTTC
j_call: TRBJ2-2; d_call: .; clone_size: once; v_call: TRBV6-1; cdr3_aa: CASRRYGHTGELFF; cdr3_nt: TGTGCCAGCAGGCGTTACGGGCACACCGGGGAGCTGTTTTTT
j_call: TRBJ2-3; d_call: .; clone_size: once; v_call: TRBV5-1; cdr3_aa: CASSLKSGLGDTDTQYF; cdr3_nt: TGCGCCAGCAGCTTGAAATCAGGGTTGGGGGACACAGATACGCAGTATTTT
j_call: TRBJ2-1; d_call: .; clone_size: .; v_call: TRBV24-1; cdr3_aa: CGTSKISSRSYNEQFF; cdr3_nt: TGTGGCACCAGTAAGATCAGCAGCAGATCCTACAATGAGCAGTTCTTC
j_call: TRBJ2-5; d_call: TRBD1; clone_size: .; v_call: TRBV20-1; cdr3_aa: CSVQVRGYQETQYF; cdr3_nt: TGCAGTGTTCAAGTCAGGGGGTACCAAGAGACCCAGTACTTC
j_call: TRBJ1-1; d_call: .; clone_size: .; v_call: TRBV4-1; cdr3_aa: CASNQDLYRVGSEALF; cdr3_nt: TGCGCCAGCAACCAAGATCTCTACAGGGTCGGCTCTGAAGCTTTATTT
j_call: TRBJ1-1; d_call: .; clone_size: .; v_call: TRBV4-2; cdr3_aa: CVSSQVGIGGGNTETFF; cdr3_nt: TGTGTCAGCAGCCAAGTTGGGATTGGGGGTGGGAACACTGAAACTTTCTTT
j_call: TRBJ2-1; d_call: .; clone_size: .; v_call: TRBV20-1; cdr3_aa: CSAQTSNAYKEQFF; cdr3_nt: TGCAGTGCCCAGACTAGTAACGCCTACAAAGAGCAGTTCTTC
j_call: TRBJ1-4; d_call: .; clone_size: .; v_call: TRBV6-1; cdr3_aa: CASNDMRNEKLLF; cdr3_nt: TGTGCCAGCAATGATATGAGGAATGAAAAACTGCTTTTT